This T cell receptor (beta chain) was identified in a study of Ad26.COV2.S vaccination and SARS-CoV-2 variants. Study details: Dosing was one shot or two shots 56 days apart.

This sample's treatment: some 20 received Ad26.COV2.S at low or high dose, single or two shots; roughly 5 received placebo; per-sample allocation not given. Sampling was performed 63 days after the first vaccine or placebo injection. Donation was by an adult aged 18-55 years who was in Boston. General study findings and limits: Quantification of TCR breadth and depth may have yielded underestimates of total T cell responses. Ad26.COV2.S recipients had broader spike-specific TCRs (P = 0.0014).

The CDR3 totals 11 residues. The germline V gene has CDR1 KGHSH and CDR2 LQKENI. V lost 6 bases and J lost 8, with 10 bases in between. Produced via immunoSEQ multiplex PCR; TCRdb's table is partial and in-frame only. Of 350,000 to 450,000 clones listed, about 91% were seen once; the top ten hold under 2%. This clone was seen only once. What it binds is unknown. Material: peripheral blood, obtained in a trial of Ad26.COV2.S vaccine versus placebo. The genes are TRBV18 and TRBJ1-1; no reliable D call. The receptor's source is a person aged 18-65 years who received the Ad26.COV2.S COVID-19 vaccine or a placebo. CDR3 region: CASSPSTEAFF. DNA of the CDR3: TGTGCCAGCTCGCCTTCCACAGAAGCTTTCTTT.